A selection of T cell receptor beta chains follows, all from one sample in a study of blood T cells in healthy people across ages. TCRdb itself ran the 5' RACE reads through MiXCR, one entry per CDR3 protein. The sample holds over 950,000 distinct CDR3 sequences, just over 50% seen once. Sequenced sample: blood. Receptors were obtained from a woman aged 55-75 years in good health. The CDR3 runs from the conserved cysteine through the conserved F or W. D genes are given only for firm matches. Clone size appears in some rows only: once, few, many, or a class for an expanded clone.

CASSLDNVPYEQFF	TGTGCCAGCAGCCTGGACAATGTCCCCTACGAGCAGTTCTTC	TRBJ2-1	.	TRBV7-9	once
CASSQVGYGYEQYF	TGCGCCAGCAGCCAAGTCGGCTACGGGTACGAGCAGTACTTC	TRBJ2-7	.	TRBV4-1	.
CASSFVPDTQYF	TGTGCCAGCAGTTTTGTCCCAGATACGCAGTATTTT	TRBJ2-3	.	TRBV28	few
CASSPRTSGRGETQYF	TGTGCCAGCAGTCCCCGGACTAGCGGGAGAGGAGAGACCCAGTACTTC	TRBJ2-5	TRBD2	TRBV28	.
CASSSGMSGAYEQYF	TGCGCCAGCAGCTCCGGGATGTCTGGTGCCTACGAGCAGTACTTC	TRBJ2-7	.	TRBV5-1	.
CAISPLAAGANVLTF	TGTGCCATCTCACCGCTTGCGGCTGGGGCCAACGTCCTGACTTTC	TRBJ2-6	.	TRBV10-3	.
CASSPARRSRYEQYF	TGTGCCAGCAGCCCTGCACGTCGCTCCCGCTACGAGCAGTACTTC	TRBJ2-7	.	TRBV3-1	.
CASSYSISTSEAYEQYF	TGTGCCAGTAGTTACTCCATTTCGACTAGCGAAGCCTACGAGCAGTACTTC	TRBJ2-7	TRBD2	TRBV6-5	.
CASSQGSQQETQYF	TGTGCCAGCAGCCAAGGAAGTCAGCAAGAGACCCAGTACTTC	TRBJ2-5	.	TRBV14	.
CSARGPGLTGGDEQYF	TGCAGTGCTAGGGGGCCGGGACTAACGGGAGGAGACGAGCAGTACTTC	TRBJ2-7	TRBD2	TRBV20-1	.
CSARSPHRQDNEQFF	TGCAGTGCTCGAAGCCCACACCGACAGGACAATGAGCAGTTCTTC	TRBJ2-1	.	TRBV20-1	many
CALGSTYNEQYF	TGTGCCCTGGGCTCGACCTACAATGAGCAGTACTTC	TRBJ2-7	.	TRBV28	.
CASKEGYEQYF	TGTGCCAGCAAGGAGGGGTACGAGCAGTACTTC	TRBJ2-7	.	TRBV27	few
CASSLQRTATYEQYF	TGTGCCAGCAGCTTGCAAAGGACAGCCACCTACGAGCAGTACTTC	TRBJ2-7	.	TRBV7-2	few
CASSYSSGSAVGEQYF	TGTGCCAGCAGTTACTCCTCCGGGTCCGCTGTGGGCGAGCAGTACTTC	TRBJ2-7	.	TRBV6-6	.
CATQGRGTDTQYF	TGTGCCACCCAGGGACGGGGCACAGATACGCAGTATTTT	TRBJ2-3	.	TRBV24-1	few
CAISGGVREAFF	TGTGCCATCAGTGGAGGGGTTCGTGAAGCTTTCTTT	TRBJ1-1	.	TRBV10-3	.
CSDRQGTETQYF	TGCAGCGACCGACAGGGTACAGAGACCCAGTACTTC	TRBJ2-5	TRBD1	TRBV29-1	many
CASSPTVPETQYF	TGTGCCAGCAGCCCGACAGTCCCCGAAACGCAGTATTTT	TRBJ2-3	.	TRBV5-6	.
CSAERMGGPTEQYF	TGCAGCGCTGAGAGGATGGGAGGGCCAACCGAGCAGTACTTC	TRBJ2-7	TRBD2	TRBV29-1	.
CASSYFGQGVHEQYF	TGTGCCAGCAGCTACTTCGGACAGGGCGTCCACGAGCAGTACTTC	TRBJ2-7	TRBD1	TRBV6-5	.
CASSLGAATIYEQYF	TGTGCCAGCAGCCTAGGGGCGGCGACAATCTACGAGCAGTACTTC	TRBJ2-7	.	TRBV11-3	.
CATSSAWAGQESDTQYF	TGTGCCACCAGTTCTGCTTGGGCAGGGCAGGAGTCAGATACGCAGTATTTT	TRBJ2-3	.	TRBV24-1	many
CSARDPGGTGETQYF	TGCAGTGCTAGAGACCCTGGGGGGACGGGAGAGACCCAGTACTTC	TRBJ2-5	.	TRBV20-1	once
CASSPLATGSDILYF	TGTGCCAGCAGCCCCCTGGCCACAGGGTCTGACATTCTGTACTTC	TRBJ2-7	.	TRBV3-1	.
CASSLVGHTGGYTF	TGTGCCAGCAGTCTGGTAGGACACACGGGAGGCTACACCTTC	TRBJ1-2	.	TRBV12-3/TRBV12-4	few
CASKPHAQSGKETQYF	TGTGCCAGCAAGCCTCATGCGCAGTCGGGGAAAGAGACCCAGTACTTC	TRBJ2-5	.	TRBV9	.
CASYAQGSQETQYF	TGTGCCAGCTACGCACAGGGGTCCCAAGAGACCCAGTACTTC	TRBJ2-5	TRBD1	TRBV28	.
CASSNSDVPGGEQYF	TGTGCCAGCAGCAACTCGGACGTCCCTGGGGGCGAGCAGTACTTC	TRBJ2-7	.	TRBV7-9	.
CSVMTSGYEQYF	TGCAGCGTGATGACTAGCGGCTACGAGCAGTACTTC	TRBJ2-7	TRBD2	TRBV29-1	.
CASRRLTSYEQYF	TGTGCCAGCAGGAGACTAACCTCCTACGAGCAGTACTTC	TRBJ2-7	.	TRBV7-9	.
CASSRSIYTDTQYF	TGTGCCAGCAGCCGGTCGATCTACACAGATACGCAGTATTTT	TRBJ2-3	.	TRBV7-2	.
CASSARLVMGSTDTQYF	TGTGCCAGCAGCGCCAGACTAGTGATGGGAAGCACAGATACGCAGTATTTT	TRBJ2-3	.	TRBV9	.
CATAGGGSETQYF	TGTGCCACCGCCGGGGGGGGCTCAGAGACCCAGTACTTC	TRBJ2-5	TRBD2	TRBV27	.
CASSLLGTYNEQFF	TGTGCCAGCAGTTTATTGGGGACCTACAATGAGCAGTTCTTC	TRBJ2-1	.	TRBV27	.
CASRRTSGTSDTQYF	TGTGCCAGCAGGAGGACTAGCGGGACCTCAGATACGCAGTATTTT	TRBJ2-3	TRBD2	TRBV2	.
CASNRGTGSYEQYF	TGTGCCAGCAACCGAGGGACAGGTTCCTACGAGCAGTACTTC	TRBJ2-7	TRBD1	TRBV6-5	.
CASSPGGDQYF	TGTGCCAGCAGTCCCGGAGGGGATCAGTACTTC	TRBJ2-7	.	TRBV27	.